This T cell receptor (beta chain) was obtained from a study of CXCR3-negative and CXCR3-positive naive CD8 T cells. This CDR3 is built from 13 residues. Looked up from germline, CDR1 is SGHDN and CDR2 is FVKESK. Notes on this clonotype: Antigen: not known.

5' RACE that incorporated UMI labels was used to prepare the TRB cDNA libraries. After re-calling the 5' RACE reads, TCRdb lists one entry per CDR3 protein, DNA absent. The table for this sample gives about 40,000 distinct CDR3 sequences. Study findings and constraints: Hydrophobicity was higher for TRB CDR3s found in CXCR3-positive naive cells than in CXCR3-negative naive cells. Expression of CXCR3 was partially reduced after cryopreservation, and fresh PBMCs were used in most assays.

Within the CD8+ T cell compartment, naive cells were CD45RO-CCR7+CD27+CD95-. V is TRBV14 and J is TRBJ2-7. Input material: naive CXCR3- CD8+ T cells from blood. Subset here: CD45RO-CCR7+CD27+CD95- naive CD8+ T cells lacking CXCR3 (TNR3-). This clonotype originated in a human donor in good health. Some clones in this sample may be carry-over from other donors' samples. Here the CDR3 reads CASSPDSVFEQYF.